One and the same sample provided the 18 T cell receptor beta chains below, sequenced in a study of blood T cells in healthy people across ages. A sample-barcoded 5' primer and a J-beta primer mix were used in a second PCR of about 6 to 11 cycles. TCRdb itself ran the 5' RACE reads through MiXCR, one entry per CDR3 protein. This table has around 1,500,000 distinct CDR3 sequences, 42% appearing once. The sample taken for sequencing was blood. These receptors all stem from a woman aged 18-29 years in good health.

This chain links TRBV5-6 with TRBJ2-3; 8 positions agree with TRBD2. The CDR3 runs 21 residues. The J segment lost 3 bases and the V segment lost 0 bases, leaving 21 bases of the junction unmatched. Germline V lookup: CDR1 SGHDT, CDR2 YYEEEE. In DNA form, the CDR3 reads TGTGCCAGCAGCTTGGAATTGGCGAGCGGGAGAGGTAGGCGGTCTACAGATACGCAGTATTTT. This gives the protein CASSLELASGRGRRSTDTQYF.

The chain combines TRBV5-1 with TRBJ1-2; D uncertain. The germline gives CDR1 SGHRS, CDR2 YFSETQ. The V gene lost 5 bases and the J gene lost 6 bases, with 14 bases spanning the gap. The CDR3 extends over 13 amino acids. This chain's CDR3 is CASRQLTSDGYTF. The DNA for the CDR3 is TGCGCCAGCAGACAGTTGACATCGGATGGCTACACCTTC.

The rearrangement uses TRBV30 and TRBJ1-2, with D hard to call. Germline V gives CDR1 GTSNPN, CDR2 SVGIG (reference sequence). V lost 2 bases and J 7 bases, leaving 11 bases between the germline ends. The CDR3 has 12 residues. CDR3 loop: CAWSNSVTGYTF. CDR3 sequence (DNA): TGTGCCTGGAGTAATTCGGTTACTGGCTACACCTTC.

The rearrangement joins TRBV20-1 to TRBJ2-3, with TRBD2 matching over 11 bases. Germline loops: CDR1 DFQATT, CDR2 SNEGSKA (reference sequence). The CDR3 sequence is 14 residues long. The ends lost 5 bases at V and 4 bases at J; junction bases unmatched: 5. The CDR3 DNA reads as TGCAGTGCTCCGACTAGCGGGGTCGCAGATACGCAGTATTTT. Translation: CSAPTSGVADTQYF.

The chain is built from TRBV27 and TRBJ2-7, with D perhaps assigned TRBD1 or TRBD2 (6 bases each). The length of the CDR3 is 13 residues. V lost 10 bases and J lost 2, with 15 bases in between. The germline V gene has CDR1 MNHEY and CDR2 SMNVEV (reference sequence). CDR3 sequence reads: CATKARGPYEQYF. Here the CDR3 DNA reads TGTGCCACCAAGGCTCGGGGGCCCTACGAGCAGTACTTC.

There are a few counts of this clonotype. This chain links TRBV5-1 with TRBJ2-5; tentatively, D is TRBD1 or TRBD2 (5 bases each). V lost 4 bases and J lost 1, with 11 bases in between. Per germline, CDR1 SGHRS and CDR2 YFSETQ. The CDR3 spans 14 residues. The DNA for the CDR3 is TGCGCCAGCAGCGCTCCAGGGACCCAAGAGACCCAGTACTTC. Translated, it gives CASSAPGTQETQYF.

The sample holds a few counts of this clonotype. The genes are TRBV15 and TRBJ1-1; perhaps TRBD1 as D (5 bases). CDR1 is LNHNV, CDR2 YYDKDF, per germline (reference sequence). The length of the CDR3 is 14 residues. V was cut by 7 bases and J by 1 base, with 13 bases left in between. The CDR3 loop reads CATKPTVQNTEAFF. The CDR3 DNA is TGTGCCACCAAACCGACAGTTCAGAACACTGAAGCTTTCTTT.

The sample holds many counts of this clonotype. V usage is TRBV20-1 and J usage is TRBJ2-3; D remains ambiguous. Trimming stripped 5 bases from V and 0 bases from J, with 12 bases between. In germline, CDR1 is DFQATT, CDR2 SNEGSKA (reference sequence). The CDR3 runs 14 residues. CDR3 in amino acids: CSAQKDGSTDTQYF. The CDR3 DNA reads TGCAGTGCTCAGAAGGACGGAAGCACAGATACGCAGTATTTT.

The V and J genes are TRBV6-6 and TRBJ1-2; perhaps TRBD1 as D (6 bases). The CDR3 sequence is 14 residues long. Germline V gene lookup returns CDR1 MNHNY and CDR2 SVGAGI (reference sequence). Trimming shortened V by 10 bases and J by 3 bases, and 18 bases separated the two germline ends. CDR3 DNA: TGTGCCAACACCATCGGGGGGACATACTATGGCTACACCTTC. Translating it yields CANTIGGTYYGYTF.

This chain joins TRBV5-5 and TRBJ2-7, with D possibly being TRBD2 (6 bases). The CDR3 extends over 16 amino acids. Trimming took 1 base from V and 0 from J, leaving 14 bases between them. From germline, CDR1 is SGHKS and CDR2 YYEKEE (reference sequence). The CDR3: CASSLMGLNASYEQYF. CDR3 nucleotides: TGTGCCAGCAGCTTGATGGGACTCAATGCCTCCTACGAGCAGTACTTC.

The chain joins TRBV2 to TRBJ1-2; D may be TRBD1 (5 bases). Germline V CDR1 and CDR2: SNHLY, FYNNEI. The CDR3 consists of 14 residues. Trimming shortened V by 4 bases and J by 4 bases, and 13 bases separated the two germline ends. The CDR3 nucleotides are TGTGCCAGCAGTGCGTCAGGGAATGGCTATGGCTACACCTTC. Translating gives CASSASGNGYGYTF.

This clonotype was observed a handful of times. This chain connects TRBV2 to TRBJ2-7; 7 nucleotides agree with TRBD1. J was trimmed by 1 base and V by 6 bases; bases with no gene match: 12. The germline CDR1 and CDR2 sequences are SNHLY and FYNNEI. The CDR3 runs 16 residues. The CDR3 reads CASRRTGTESSYEQYF. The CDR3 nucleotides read TGTGCCAGCAGGAGAACCGGGACAGAGAGTTCCTACGAGCAGTACTTC.

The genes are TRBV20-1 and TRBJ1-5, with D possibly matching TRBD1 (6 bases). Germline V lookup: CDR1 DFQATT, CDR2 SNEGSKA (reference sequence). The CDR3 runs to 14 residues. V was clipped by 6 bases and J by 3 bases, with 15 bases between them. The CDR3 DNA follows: TGCAGTGCAACAAAGGGGGGCTTCAATCAGCCCCAGCATTTT. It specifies CSATKGGFNQPQHF.

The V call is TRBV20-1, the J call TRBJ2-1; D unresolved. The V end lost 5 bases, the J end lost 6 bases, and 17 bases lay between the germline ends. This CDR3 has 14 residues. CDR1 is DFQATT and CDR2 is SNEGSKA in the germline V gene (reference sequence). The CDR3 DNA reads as TGCAGTGCTGTGAGACCCCCAGAGCTCAATGAGCAGTTCTTC. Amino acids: CSAVRPPELNEQFF.

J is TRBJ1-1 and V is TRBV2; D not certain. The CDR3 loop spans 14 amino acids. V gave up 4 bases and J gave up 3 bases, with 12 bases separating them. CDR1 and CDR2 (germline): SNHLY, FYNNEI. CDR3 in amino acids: CASSGQDLYTEAFF. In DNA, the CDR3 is TGTGCCAGCAGTGGCCAGGACTTATACACTGAAGCTTTCTTT.

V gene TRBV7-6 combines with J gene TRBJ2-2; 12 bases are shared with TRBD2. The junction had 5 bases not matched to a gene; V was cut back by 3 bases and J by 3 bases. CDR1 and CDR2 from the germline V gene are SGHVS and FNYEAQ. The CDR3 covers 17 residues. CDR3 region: CASSLRTSGGYTGELFF. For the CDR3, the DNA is TGTGCCAGCAGCTTGCGAACTAGCGGGGGGTACACCGGGGAGCTGTTTTTT.

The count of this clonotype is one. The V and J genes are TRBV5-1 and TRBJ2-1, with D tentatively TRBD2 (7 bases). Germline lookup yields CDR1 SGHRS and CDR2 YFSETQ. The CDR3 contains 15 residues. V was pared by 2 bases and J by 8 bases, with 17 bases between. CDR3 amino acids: CASSFGGGAWDEQFF. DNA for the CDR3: TGCGCCAGCAGCTTCGGTGGGGGGGCCTGGGATGAGCAGTTCTTC.

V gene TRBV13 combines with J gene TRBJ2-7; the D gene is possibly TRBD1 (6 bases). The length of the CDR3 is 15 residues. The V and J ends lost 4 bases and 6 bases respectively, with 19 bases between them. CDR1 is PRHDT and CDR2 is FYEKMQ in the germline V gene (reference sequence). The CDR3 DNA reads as TGTGCCAGCAGCTCTATTAACAGGGCGCCACTCGAGCAGTACTTC. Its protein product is CASSSINRAPLEQYF.